The 3 T cell receptor beta chains below all came from one sample that was sequenced in a study of technical replicates of blood from a few donors. Profiled with immunoSEQ multiplex PCR; TCRdb holds only in-frame clones, not every one. The table has about 75,000 clones, around 97% seen once; the top ten hold around 0.18%. Sequences were obtained from T cells isolated from PBMCs. These receptors were collected from a human donor in good health.

The J gene is TRBJ2-1, the V gene TRBV7-7; TRBD2 matches at 15 bases. V was pared by 2 bases and J by 5 bases, with 7 bases of the junction left unmatched. Germline CDR1 reads SSHAT; CDR2 reads FNYEAQ (reference sequence). The CDR3 contains 18 residues. This CDR3 reads CASSLLPRTSGRDNEQFF. The CDR3 region has the DNA TGTGCCAGCAGCTTACTGCCTAGGACTAGCGGGAGGGACAATGAGCAGTTCTTC.

The J gene is TRBJ2-4, the V gene TRBV4-1; tentatively, D is TRBD2 (5 bases). CDR3 length: 12 residues. Germline V gene data show CDR1 as MGHRA and CDR2 as YSYEKL. V was cut by 3 bases and J by 11 bases, with 11 bases left in between. CDR3 residues: CASSHNREVQYF. The CDR3 DNA sequence: TGCGCCAGCAGCCACAACCGGGAAGTTCAGTACTTC.

The rearrangement uses TRBV6-5 and TRBJ2-7; tentative D call: TRBD2 (5 bases). V was trimmed by 2 bases and J by 7 bases, leaving 18 bases between them. The CDR3 is made up of 15 amino acids. Looked up from germline, CDR1 is MNHEY and CDR2 is SVGAGI. The CDR3 bases are TGTGCCAGCAGTTACATTGCGGAGGCTTGGAAAGAGCAGTACTTC. This codes for CASSYIAEAWKEQYF.